Below, one TCR beta chain is given with its context. Sequencing was performed with immunoSEQ multiplex PCR; in TCRdb, only in-frame clones are kept and a portion is missing. The sample shows over 250,000 clones, approximately 92% of them seen only once. This record comes from a study of blood T cell repertoires in COVID-19. The germline V gene encodes CDR1 GTSNPN and CDR2 SVGIG (reference sequence). The CDR3 runs to 13 residues. The V gene lost 2 bases and the J gene lost 7 bases, with 12 bases spanning the gap. This chain links TRBV30 with TRBJ2-1; D remains ambiguous. The source material was PBMCs or T cells enriched from blood (not recorded which). This TCR came from a woman in her twenties or thirties who had recovered from COVID-19. The CDR3 DNA reads as TGTGCCTGGAGTCGGGTGGATGGGAATGAGCAGTTCTTC. This sequence encodes CAWSRVDGNEQFF.